The entry below gives a single T cell receptor (beta chain) sequence along with its context. Its antigen target is currently unknown. Per-nucleotide qualities are absent, and no much larger clonotype sits a single base away. These data originate in a study of molecular identifiers for immune sequencing clone quantification (dated by TCRdb to 2017 to 2018). Background on the whole study: For a replicate experiment, RNA from approximately 20,000 or 100,000 naive CD8 T cells was divided into five aliquots, and four of the five aliquots were sequenced. This methods study used CD8 T cells to benchmark TCR RNA copy counting and molecular-identifier clustering-based TCR repertoire sequencing (MIDCIRS). Overall study results and their limits: Identical TCR molecules sharing a barcode could cause highly expanded clone sizes to be underestimated. In CMV-specific effector cells, clones with more than 20 RNA copies accounted for over 99% of molecules, whereas in naive cells such clones accounted for under 1%. Spiked-in Jurkat TCR RNA equivalent to a single cell was reported to be detectable even among approximately 1 million naive CD8 T cells. Approximately 3 recovered TCR RNA copies per cell were obtained by modeling, versus 9 to 10 by digital PCR, implying a capture efficiency of 25% to 30%. When barcode sub-clustering was not used, chimeric consensus sequences inflated TCR diversity, with chimeras reaching as high as 47%. Spiked-in Jurkat TCR RNA (approximately 10 copies' worth), which is not part of the donor repertoire, was contained in the naive libraries.

The method was PCR. The data were produced on a NextSeq 500. Preparation of bulk TCR libraries followed a previously described approach, with the TCR primers listed in Table S5. Total RNA was purified with the Qiagen AllPrep DNA/RNA kit. Before any analysis, reads coming from multiple sequencing runs of the same library were combined into one pool. The original methods were these. Reads were retained only if their TCR constant sequence matched exactly, and those retained reads were trimmed to 150 nt and grouped according to their 12-nt molecular barcodes. Reads inside each barcode group were sub-clustered using a 15% Levenshtein threshold, and a quality-weighted consensus sequence was constructed for each RNA molecule. Non-functional sequences were excluded, and lower-count sequences lying one edit away from another sequence were also excluded. On the basis of fitting two negative binomial distributions, barcode sub-clusters with fewer than 20% of the maximum read count were discarded. TCRdb handled the public reads itself, with Q25 trimming in fastp and clone calling in MiXCR, and kept productive beta chains. Identical CDR3 proteins give one entry, which carries the most common genes and DNA. These V and J calls rely on TCRdb rather than the paper's analysis. A total of under 800,000 distinct CDR3 sequences appear in this sample, 25% of them only once. The top ten hold 0.78% of the sample.

Naive CD8 T cell libraries were made from roughly 21,000 to 960,000 sorted cells using 10%, 30% or 50% of purified RNA. Naive CD8 T cells, defined as CD8+CD4-CCR7+CD45RA+, were FACS-sorted into RLT Plus buffer on a BD FACSAria II. Roughly ten TCR copies' worth of Jurkat RNA were spiked into about 19,000-1,000,000 naive CD8 T cell samples to test detection sensitivity. Enrichment of CD8 T cells was performed with RosetteSep CD8+ T Cell Enrichment Cocktail and Ficoll-Paque, after which ACK red cell lysis was carried out. Trimming takes 10 bases from V and 7 bases from J, and the germline ends sit 14 bases apart. The CDR3 numbers 13 residues from cysteine through phenylalanine. The entry retains the CDR3 DNA only, 39 bases that are in frame from base 1.

Sequencing used naive CD8+ T cells from blood, with Jurkat cell RNA spiked in. The meaning of the sample's cell subset or site label: FACS-sorted CD8+CD4-CCR7+CD45RA+ naive T cells. The TCR sequence derives from a human donor in good health. Some libraries in this study had Jurkat cell RNA spiked in. The rearranged segments are TRBV12-3 or TRBV12-4 and TRBJ1-6, with no D gene named confidently. Here the CDR3 is given as CANSSSLNSPLHF. The nucleotide sequence reads as follows: TGTGCCAACAGCTCCTCCTTAAATTCACCCCTCCACTTT.